This TCR beta chain emerged from a study of cytomegalovirus exposure and HLA in healthy donors (dated 2017 in TCRdb). Regarding the research as a whole: According to an earlier analysis of 450 to 650 of the donors, some 180 million T cells yielded over 100 million unique TCR beta sequences and approximately 280 Gb of sequence data. Both class I and class II loci were covered by HLA typing, at four-digit resolution. The number of donors typed differed by locus, with roughly 629-640 for A, B, C, DRB1 and DQB1, more than 500 for DQA1, 600 to 610 for DPA1, and roughly 450 for DPB1. To predict cytomegalovirus infection status, the study combined high-throughput TCR immunosequencing, statistical association of individual TCRs with disease status, and machine learning. All discovery cohort repertoires had been generated using a single sequencing platform. An earlier analysis of 587 of the donors used high-throughput TCR beta sequencing to judge whether each TCR beta V gene segment behaved as functional or pseudogenic. In a later analysis, previously published TCR beta repertoires from 600 to 850 donors were re-analyzed and high-resolution HLA genotyping was added so that TCR occurrence patterns could be studied. Of the 300 to 450 genotyped donors, 65% to 90% were placed in the genetic ancestry cluster associated with self-reported Caucasian donors. A later genetic analysis took genome-wide SNP genotypes for about three fifths of the roughly 670 donors and used that subset as a discovery cohort. A few DR-DQ haplotypes were handled as single units for association and clustering because linkage in the cohort was strong. Donor age, sex, ethnicity and CMV serostatus were compiled together with the repertoire data. An early release that covered 500 to 800 HLA-typed donors contained approximately 300 gigabases of sequencing data and 75 million to 100 million unique TCR sequences. The study profiled the T cell repertoires of under 700 subjects by immunosequencing and related them to cytomegalovirus serostatus. The study aimed to test whether signatures of past pathogen exposure could be identified by cataloging public T cell receptors. Rather than using new phenotypic data, the later analysis identified candidate immune exposures from TCR beta sequences and from how often those sequences occurred across donors. Along with the roughly 710-subject first cohort, a separate validation cohort of some 130 different subjects was used. Across about 370 genotyped donors of the cohort, an average of approximately 200,000 unique TCR beta nucleotide sequences per donor were sequenced, and roughly 18% of those sequences were non-productive. Study-level results and caveats: In this cohort, only TCR beta chains were sequenced, and detectable features were limited by the absence of alpha or paired-chain data. The only immune exposure information available for the cohort was CMV serostatus. According to a later analysis, TCR association rates differed among HLA loci, with DRB1 alleles showing the most associated TCRs and HLA-C alleles showing the fewest. A further reported finding was that TCR beta sequences accurately predicted the HLA-A and HLA-B alleles for most subjects in the first cohort. Broadly in line with IMGT annotations, most TCR beta V segments showed up in productive rearrangements about 87% or about 30% of the time in an earlier analysis of several hundred of the donors. HLA typing was unavailable for some donors at each locus, so association tests used only the typed subset. According to a later genetic analysis, donors in an Asian-associated ancestry cluster had fewer N-insertions in productive TCRs than the approximately 630-donor mean. Correlated functional status among segregating V segments might reflect linkage disequilibrium, but an unknown experimental factor could not be ruled out. Some IMGT-functional V segments, including TRBV6-2 and TRBV6-3, could not be distinguished by the 87-base-pair reads and were therefore excluded. A group of highly shared sequence variants was considered likely to be a technical artifact of the sequencing pipeline. Strong co-occurrence of HLA alleles, especially DR and DQ, made assigning TCR associations to individual alleles difficult. V-gene and J-gene trimming of TCR beta chains was associated with a missense DCLRE1C variant in a later genetic analysis, and the association was replicated in an independent cohort. Because counts were too low, 15 to 20 rarely observed V segments, including chromosome 9 orphons, were excluded from the earlier analysis of 587 of the donors. A later analysis reported that several top co-occurrence clusters appeared linked to parvovirus B19, influenza, CMV and Epstein-Barr virus. In both the original and validation cohorts, the classifier was reported to diagnose cytomegalovirus status with high specificity and sensitivity. The study listed 150 to 200 TCR beta chains as associated with cytomegalovirus. According to a later analysis, most CMV-associated TCR beta chains appeared to be HLA-restricted, and the HLA associations seemed to be driven largely by CMV exposure. A few of the identified cytomegalovirus-associated TCR beta chains were confirmed in vitro to be specific for cytomegalovirus antigens. A later analysis associated about 17,000 TCR beta sequences with specific HLA alleles at a false discovery rate of 0.05. According to the authors, the approach could potentially be generalized to other disease states and immunological phenotypes. Sequencing depth was assumed to be roughly uniform across donors in the presence/absence analyses, though that assumption may not hold. In a later analysis, HLA-associated TCR beta chains were found to be more clonally expanded and to have lower generation probabilities than equally common non-associated chains. Most TCR sequences were seen in very few donors, while some public TCRs were found in many individuals.

The cohort was made up of about 670 healthy bone marrow donors. Cohort members were all nominally healthy when sampled, although unrecorded immune exposures were likely present. The donor was CMV seronegative and was included in the group of under 450 seronegative cohort members. Every donor gave a peripheral blood sample, and the peripheral blood mononuclear cells from that sample were used for TCR beta sequencing. The Qiagen DNeasy Blood Extraction Kit was used to extract genomic DNA from the blood cell samples. Libraries were built with the immunoSEQ multiplex PCR assay. The multiplex PCR relied on a mix of 60 forward primers for TCR Vbeta segments and 13 reverse primers for TCR Jbeta segments. Amplification of the CDR3 region of rearranged TCR beta genes was performed with a multiplex PCR assay on genomic DNA. On the Illumina HiSeq System, the amplified TCR beta libraries were sequenced as 87-base-pair reads. The published analysis was carried out like this. A later analysis tallied about 77 million unique TCR beta chains across the 666 repertoires, and about 12 million of those chains were shared by two or more donors. A nearest-neighbor algorithm error-corrected the raw reads and collapsed the reads into unique sequences, merging closely related sequences to remove PCR and sequencing errors. V, D and J gene segments were assigned by aligning CDR3 sequences to IMGT reference sequences. For a sequence to be retained, a match of at least six nucleotides was required to both a V gene segment and a J gene segment. A rearrangement was called productive if the CDR3 had no stop codons and remained in frame with V and J, and every other rearrangement was called non-productive. Following IMGT convention, CDR3 was defined as the stretch from the second conserved V-encoded cysteine up to the conserved J-encoded phenylalanine. The earlier analysis of some 600 of the donors excluded sequences that lacked an unambiguous match to a single V gene segment. In an earlier analysis of 587 of the donors, V segments were called functional above 56.7% productive rearrangements and were called segregating when the between-donor standard deviation exceeded 5%. A statistical classification framework was built to diagnose cytomegalovirus status from the catalog of TCR beta chain sequences. V and J gene assignment, in a later analysis, came from comparing TCR nucleotide sequences with IMGT/GENE-DB human TR gene sequences. Using the TCRdist pipeline, a later analysis assigned CDR3 sequences along with most-parsimonious VDJ recombination scenarios. A later analysis defined each TCR beta chain by its CDR3 amino acid sequence plus V-gene family, and excluded reads lacking a unique V-gene family. A later analysis removed 600 or so highly shared, low-generation-probability nucleotide sequences to deal with suspected cross-contamination and a sequencing artifact. In a later analysis, a clonal expansion index for each public chain was calculated from normalized within-repertoire ranks of inferred template counts. In a later analysis, generation probabilities were computed with a VDJ recombination model fitted to out-of-frame rearrangements, and the resulting probabilities were checked against IGoR. Hypergeometric tests were used in a later analysis to score TCR-TCR, TCR-HLA and TCR-CMV co-occurrence, with a repertoire-size bias correction applied to the TCR pairs. To estimate false discovery rates, a later analysis permuted the HLA or CMV assignments 20 times. In a later analysis, co-occurring TCRs were grouped using DBSCAN, with TCRdist sequence similarity added in when clustering inside HLA-allele-positive subsets. Co-occurrence clustering excluded repertoires with fewer than 30,000 or more than 120,000 public chains, plus five with anomalous nucleotide sharing. The table was pulled from immuneACCESS by TCRdb, which kept in-frame rearrangements only. Such tables lose some clones; where checked, under half of the loss comes from unresolved V genes, and the rest has no known cause. The V and J calls and clone size come from that table; D and trimming were worked out from the DNA. Present in this sample are about 160,000 clones, roughly 80% of which were seen just once. The ten largest account for about 4.5% of the sample.

Relative to germline, V is missing 2 bases and J is missing 4 bases, with 8 bases of the junction outside any gene match. From a lookup of the germline V gene (reference sequence), CDR1 and CDR2 are PRHDT and FYEKMQ. The CDR3 numbers 15 residues from cysteine through phenylalanine. Only CDR3 DNA remains: 45 bases, in frame from the first base. With regard to this clone: This clone's antigen is unknown. The sample holds no much larger clone one base away, and base qualities are not on file.

The clonotype was recovered from a man younger than 40 in good health and CMV-seronegative. This chain joins TRBV13 to TRBJ2-7; 7 nucleotides in the junction match TRBD2. Sequencing was done on a sample of PBMCs. CDR3 reads: CASSLRPAGKYEQYF. The DNA sequence is as follows: TGTGCCAGCAGCTTAAGGCCAGCGGGAAAGTACGAGCAGTACTTC. This CDR3, with the reference TRBV13 and TRBJ2-7 proteins standing in past its ends, gives the full variable domain AAGVIQSPRHLIKEKRETATLKCYPIPRHDTVYWYQQGPGQDPQFLISFYEKMQSDKGSIPDRFSAQQFSDYHSELNMSSLELGDSALYFCASSLRPAGKYEQYFGPGTRLTVT.